The 32 T cell receptor beta chains below were found in one sample sequenced in a study of patients and donors after allogeneic stem cell transplantation. TCRdb fed the RT-PCR reads into MiXCR, producing one record per CDR3 protein. The sample holds some 960,000 distinct CDR3 sequences, about 20% seen once. Sequencing used blood, either unsorted or a sorted T cell fraction (not recorded which). The receptors were sampled from a human donor who was either an allogeneic HSCT recipient or a stem cell or donor lymphocyte infusion donor (not recorded which). It is not recorded whose cells these are; they may come from a transplant donor.

This clonotype turned up a few times. The chain combines TRBV20-1 with TRBJ2-1; D perhaps matches TRBD2 (6 bases). CDR3 length: 16 residues. The germline V and J ends were trimmed by 1 base and 10 bases, with 23 bases remaining between them. Germline CDR1 and CDR2: DFQATT and SNEGSKA (reference sequence). CDR3 sequence: CSARGFVGSRGPEQFF. CDR3 nucleotide sequence: TGCAGTGCTAGAGGGTTTGTCGGGAGTCGGGGACCCGAGCAGTTCTTC.

This clonotype turned up a few times. The rearrangement joins TRBV20-1 to TRBJ1-1, with D uncertain. Germline V CDR1 and CDR2: DFQATT, SNEGSKA (reference sequence). The CDR3 covers 11 residues. V lost 6 bases to trimming and J lost 7 bases, with 12 bases between them. CDR3 residues: CSAIGDLEAFF. Written as DNA, the CDR3 is TGCAGTGCAATTGGCGACCTTGAAGCTTTCTTT.

The V call is TRBV4-3, the J call TRBJ2-2; D is unresolved. Trimming left V 3 bases short and J 4 bases short, with 15 bases between. Germline V gene lookup returns CDR1 LGHNA and CDR2 YSLEER. The CDR3 spans 16 residues. The CDR3 region is CASSQDPTGITGELFF. CDR3 DNA: TGCGCCAGCAGCCAGGACCCAACCGGAATCACCGGGGAGCTGTTTTTT.

The chain joins TRBV24-1 to TRBJ1-5; TRBD1 is a possible D gene (5 bases). Germline assignment: CDR1 KGHDR and CDR2 SFDVKD. V shed 7 bases and J shed 1 base, with 10 bases lying between them. This CDR3 has 14 residues. The CDR3 is CATSQGLSNQPQHF. CDR3 coding DNA: TGTGCCACCAGCCAGGGATTAAGCAATCAGCCCCAGCATTTT.

The chain couples TRBV2 to TRBJ2-1; D gene ambiguous. V lost 8 bases and J lost 0, with 17 bases in between. The CDR3 runs to 16 residues. CDR1 and CDR2 (germline): SNHLY, FYNNEI. Here the CDR3 reads CASGPIGLTSYNEQFF. In DNA, the CDR3 is TGTGCCAGCGGTCCCATTGGGCTCACCTCCTACAATGAGCAGTTCTTC.

The chain couples TRBV6-5 to TRBJ2-1; TRBD1 matches 11 bases. The CDR3 totals 16 residues. J was trimmed by 6 bases and V by 0 bases; bases with no gene match: 4. Germline assignment: CDR1 MNHEY and CDR2 SVGAGI. The CDR3 loop reads CASSYSSGTGGNEQFF. CDR3 nucleotide sequence: TGTGCCAGCAGTTACTCTTCTGGGACAGGGGGCAATGAGCAGTTCTTC.

The chain combines TRBV20-1 with TRBJ2-5; TRBD1 agrees at 10 bases. CDR1 and CDR2 from the germline V gene are DFQATT and SNEGSKA (reference sequence). CDR3 length: 16 amino acids. Trimming took 0 bases from V and 1 from J; bases not matched to a gene: 5. In DNA form, the CDR3 reads TGCAGTGCTAGAGAAGTGGGGACAGGGGTCCAAGAGACCCAGTACTTC. Translation: CSAREVGTGVQETQYF.

The CDR3 DNA sequence: TGTGCCAGCAGCAAAGATCGGGGACTAGCGGAGACCCAGTACTTC. The encoded protein is CASSKDRGLAETQYF. The V and J genes are TRBV7-8 and TRBJ2-5, with 10 bases fitting TRBD2. The trim removed 5 bases at V and 5 bases at J, leaving 8 bases unmatched. Germline V CDR1 and CDR2: SGHVS, FQNEAQ. This CDR3 region has 15 residues. The full variable domain, its missing parts supplied by reference TRBV7-8 and TRBJ2-5, is GAGVSQSPRYKVAKRGQDVALRCDPISGHVSLFWYQQALGQGPEFLTYFQNEAQLDKSGLPSDRFFAERPEGSVSTLKIQRTQQEDSAVYLCASSKDRGLAETQYFGPGTRLLVL.

This clonotype has a handful of counts. V usage is TRBV7-2 and J usage is TRBJ2-5; D unclear. The CDR3 sequence is 14 residues long. Germline CDR1 and CDR2: SGHTA and FQGNSA. Deletions cut 1 base from V and 5 bases from J, with 11 bases between. For the CDR3, the DNA is TGTGCCAGCAGCTTAGGGCTAGTGGTGGAGACCCAGTACTTC. Translation: CASSLGLVVETQYF.

The chain recombines TRBV12-3 or TRBV12-4 with TRBJ2-7; the D is unclear. The CDR3 is made up of 15 amino acids. V lost 1 base and J lost 3, with 13 bases in between. The CDR3 DNA follows: TGTGCCAGCAGTTTAGACGTTCTGGGTAGCTACGAGCAGTACTTC. Amino acid sequence: CASSLDVLGSYEQYF.

This clonotype was seen only a few times. The V and J genes are TRBV24-1 and TRBJ2-5; possible D gene TRBD1, 6 bases. Trimming cost V 5 bases and J 5 bases, with 17 bases left between them. In germline, CDR1 is KGHDR, CDR2 SFDVKD. This CDR3 is built from 15 residues. In DNA form, the CDR3 reads TGTGCCACCAGTGCGGTAACAGGGCTTAAGGAGACCCAGTACTTC. Translating it yields CATSAVTGLKETQYF.

The chain recombines TRBV3-1 with TRBJ2-1; TRBD2 is a possible D gene (6 bases). Trimming removed 1 base from V and 9 bases from J, with 13 bases in between. Looked up from germline, CDR1 is LGHDT and CDR2 is YNNKEL (reference sequence). This CDR3 region has 14 residues. The chain's CDR3 is CASSQAPAGREQFF. The CDR3 region has the DNA TGTGCCAGCAGCCAAGCCCCGGCGGGACGTGAGCAGTTCTTC.

The V call is TRBV6-1, the J call TRBJ1-2, with no clear D. V was shortened by 10 bases and J by 0 bases, with 15 bases between the two germline ends. CDR3 size: 14 residues. The germline V gene has CDR1 MNHNS and CDR2 SASEGT. This CDR3 reads CATGEAAPNYGYTF. CDR3 nucleotide sequence: TGTGCCACCGGCGAGGCAGCCCCTAACTATGGCTACACCTTC.

The rearrangement uses TRBV28 and TRBJ1-4, with TRBD1 as a possible D gene (6 bases). V was trimmed by 1 base and J by 7 bases, leaving 16 bases between them. Germline V gene lookup returns CDR1 MDHEN and CDR2 SYDVKM. This CDR3 has 16 amino acids. The CDR3 DNA reads as TGTGCCAGCAGTTTATCCCGGGGCAGGGGCGGTGAAAAACTGTTTTTT. The encoded protein is CASSLSRGRGGEKLFF.

In this sample, this clonotype turned up a few times. The CDR3 here is CASNPGQGVTEAFF. In nucleotides, the CDR3 is TGCGCCAGCAACCCGGGACAGGGGGTTACTGAAGCTTTCTTT. The chain is built from TRBV5-1 and TRBJ1-1; TRBD1 agrees at 11 bases. In germline, CDR1 is SGHRS, CDR2 YFSETQ. The trim removed 6 bases at V and 5 bases at J, leaving 6 bases unmatched. This CDR3 is 14 amino acids long.

This rearrangement joins TRBV7-2 to TRBJ2-7; D is possibly TRBD1 (6 bases). The CDR3 is 14 amino acids. Trimming took off 3 bases at V and 4 bases at J, with 13 bases between the two ends. CDR1 SGHTA and CDR2 FQGNSA come from the germline V gene. This CDR3 reads CASSLGAGNYEQYF. DNA of the CDR3: TGTGCCAGCAGCTTGGGGGCAGGGAATTACGAGCAGTACTTC.

V usage is TRBV11-1 and J usage is TRBJ2-2; 9 bases match TRBD1. V lost 1 base and J lost 4; bases outside the gene matches: 10. The CDR3 totals 18 residues. Germline V CDR1 and CDR2: SGHAT, FQDESV (reference sequence). Here the CDR3 reads CASSLGPEGQGRTGELFF. CDR3 bases: TGTGCCAGCAGCTTAGGCCCGGAGGGACAGGGACGCACCGGGGAGCTGTTTTTT. The whole variable domain, remainder taken from reference TRBV11-1 and TRBJ2-2, is EAEVAQSPRYKITEKSQAVAFWCDPISGHATLYWYRQILGQGPELLVQFQDESVVDDSQLPKDRFSAERLKGVDSTLKIQPAELGDSAMYLCASSLGPEGQGRTGELFFGEGSRLTVL.

The V and J genes are TRBV9 and TRBJ1-1; D gene unclear. This CDR3 has 14 amino acids. Germline V CDR1 and CDR2: SGDLS, YYNGEE. V shed 3 bases and J shed 1 base, with 10 bases lying between them. CDR3 loop: CASSEQPSNTEAFF. CDR3 nucleotide sequence: TGTGCCAGCAGCGAGCAGCCTTCGAACACTGAAGCTTTCTTT. The variable domain in full, completed from reference TRBV9 and TRBJ1-1, reads DSGVTQTPKHLITATGQRVTLRCSPRSGDLSVYWYQQSLDQGLQFLIQYYNGEERAKGNILERFSAQQFPDLHSELNLSSLELGDSALYFCASSEQPSNTEAFFGQGTRLTVV.

The chain couples TRBV6-5 to TRBJ2-1; D unclear. Per germline, CDR1 MNHEY and CDR2 SVGAGI. V was trimmed by 1 base and J by 0 bases, leaving 7 bases between them. This CDR3 contains 15 residues. CDR3 in DNA: TGTGCCAGCAGTTACTACCGGAGCTCCTACAATGAGCAGTTCTTC. It encodes CASSYYRSSYNEQFF.

V and J are TRBV20-1 and TRBJ2-7; D might be TRBD2 (5 bases). CDR1 and CDR2 (germline): DFQATT, SNEGSKA (reference sequence). V was shortened by 6 bases and J by 6 bases, with 15 bases between the two germline ends. The CDR3 extends over 12 amino acids. The CDR3 loop is CSARTLAGEQYF. In DNA, the CDR3 is TGCAGTGCCCGCACTTTGGCGGGCGAGCAGTACTTC.

Comment on this clonotype: One end of the junction does not line up with germline, which may come from a read error. The CDR3 sequence is CSAGRAGELYF. The CDR3 DNA sequence: TGCAGTGCCGGGCGCGCCGGGGAGCTGTATTTT. This chain connects TRBV20-1 to TRBJ2-2, with D perhaps TRBD2 (5 bases). Germline V gene data show CDR1 as DFQATT and CDR2 as SNEGSKA (reference sequence). The CDR3 totals 11 residues.

The table lists this clonotype with a few counts. The gene calls are TRBV3-1 and TRBJ2-7; D is ambiguous. From germline, CDR1 is LGHDT and CDR2 YNNKEL (reference sequence). The ends were cut back, 3 bases at V and 0 bases at J, with 15 bases in the middle. There are 16 residues in the CDR3. The CDR3 bases are TGTGCCAGCAGCCACGGTCGACGGTCAAACTCCTACGAGCAGTACTTC. Translated, it gives CASSHGRRSNSYEQYF.

The chain joins TRBV7-3 to TRBJ1-2; 9 nucleotides match TRBD1. V trimming: 4 bases; J trimming: 8 bases; junction bases outside the gene matches: 5. Germline CDR1 SGHTA, CDR2 FQGTGA. The CDR3 is 13 residues long. CDR3 DNA sequence: TGTGCCAGCAGCTCGGGACAGGGCACGGGCTACACCTTC. Its protein product is CASSSGQGTGYTF.

This clonotype was picked up a small number of times. The chain couples TRBV5-5 to TRBJ1-1; D perhaps matches TRBD1 (6 bases). This CDR3 has 14 amino acids. Germline CDR1 and CDR2: SGHKS and YYEKEE (reference sequence). V gave up 2 bases and J gave up 5 bases, with 13 bases separating them. The CDR3 reads CASSFRGFLTEAFF. For the CDR3, the DNA is TGTGCCAGCAGCTTTAGGGGGTTTTTGACTGAAGCTTTCTTT.

This chain joins TRBV29-1 and TRBJ2-1, with 9 bases matching TRBD2. Trimming at V came to 6 bases and at J to 5 bases, leaving 8 bases not matched to a gene. The CDR3 loop spans 14 amino acids. Germline-derived CDR1 and CDR2 are SQVTM and ANQGSEA. CDR3 loop: CSVIPGLADNEQFF. CDR3 coding DNA: TGCAGCGTCATACCGGGACTAGCTGACAATGAGCAGTTCTTC.

The rearrangement joins TRBV27 to TRBJ2-1, with D possibly TRBD1 on 6 matching bases. Trimming cost V 5 bases and J 2 bases, with 10 bases left between them. CDR3 length: 14 residues. The V gene's germline CDR1 is MNHEY and CDR2 SMNVEV (reference sequence). The CDR3, as DNA: TGTGCCAGCAGTGTGACAGGTCCCTACAATGAGCAGTTCTTC. This encodes CASSVTGPYNEQFF.

Concerning this clonotype itself: This clone may be a read error of a much larger clone one base away. This rearrangement joins TRBV12-3 or TRBV12-4 to TRBJ1-5; D remains unclear. The CDR3 covers 15 residues. CDR3 loop: CASSLTAASNQPHHF. The CDR3 DNA sequence: TGTGCCAGCAGTTTAACGGCAGCTAGCAATCAGCCCCACCATTTT.

The gene calls are TRBV24-1 and TRBJ2-1; D is ambiguous. Trimming pared 4 bases from V and 6 bases from J, leaving 12 bases between. There are 14 residues in the CDR3. CDR1 KGHDR and CDR2 SFDVKD come from the germline V gene. The CDR3 is CATSDPGRRNEQFF. CDR3 DNA: TGTGCCACCAGTGACCCGGGCCGTCGCAATGAGCAGTTCTTC.

This clonotype was detected a few times. The chain couples TRBV20-1 to TRBJ1-1, with TRBD1 matching 8 bases. V dropped 3 bases and J dropped 0; count of bases not matched to a gene: 6. Germline V gene sequence: CDR1 DFQATT, CDR2 SNEGSKA (reference sequence). There are 15 residues in the CDR3. CDR3 region: CSARLQGAMNTEAFF. The CDR3 nucleotides read TGCAGTGCTAGGCTCCAGGGGGCAATGAACACTGAAGCTTTCTTT.

This clonotype was observed at least ten times. The CDR3 sequence: CASSLTGGKYGYTF. In DNA form, the CDR3 reads TGTGCCAGCAGCTTGACAGGGGGGAAGTATGGCTACACCTTC. The chain uses TRBV7-9 and TRBJ1-2, with 9 positions matching TRBD1. Germline V gene data show CDR1 as SEHNR and CDR2 as FQNEAQ (reference sequence). The CDR3 length is 14 residues. V shed 3 bases, J shed 5 bases, and the junction held 4 bases outside the gene matches.

The V and J genes are TRBV18 and TRBJ2-7; no clear D. Between the trimmed V and J ends, which lost 3 bases and 4 bases, there was a span of 10 bases. This CDR3 has 13 amino acids. Germline CDR1 and CDR2: KGHSH and LQKENI. CDR3 amino acids: CASSPPGFYEQYF. The DNA for the CDR3 is TGTGCCAGCTCACCCCCCGGGTTTTACGAGCAGTACTTC.

This chain joins TRBV5-4 and TRBJ1-2; 7 positions agree with TRBD1. The CDR3 runs to 12 residues. CDR1 and CDR2 (germline): SGHNT, YYREEE (reference sequence). The ends lost 6 bases at V and 8 bases at J; junction bases unmatched: 7. For the CDR3, the DNA is TGTGCCAGCATCTCAGGGGGAGGCGGCTACACCTTC. Protein: CASISGGGGYTF.